This TCR beta chain was observed in a study of blood T cells in healthy people across ages. In its sample, this clonotype was seen many times. The target antigen is unknown. Germline loops: CDR1 SQVTM, CDR2 ANQGSEA. Trimming left V 4 bases short and J 6 bases short, with 13 bases between. This CDR3 is 12 amino acids long. The study's findings and limits: Leaving the PBMCs unsorted stopped any conclusive comparison of naive versus antigen-experienced cells. TCR beta diversity per million T cells fell roughly linearly with age.

A second PCR, run for about 6 to 11 cycles, used a sample-barcoded 5' primer plus a J-beta primer mix. TCRdb re-called the 5' RACE reads through MiXCR, storing one row per CDR3 protein. The profile shows about 2 million distinct CDR3 sequences, 49% of them singletons. The sequencing input was blood. The source is a woman aged 40 to 49 in good health. The V and J genes are TRBV29-1 and TRBJ2-7; perhaps TRBD1 as D (5 bases). Written as DNA, the CDR3 is TGCAGCGTTGTCCCAGGGTCGGCCGAGCAGTACTTC. Its translation is CSVVPGSAEQYF.